The following is a TCR beta chain sequence with its context. Its antigen is still unknown. The source of the sample is a study of T cells after yellow fever vaccination. The study, taken as a whole, reports: Most clones from primary vaccination were detected again post-booster (roughly 96% CD4, around 88% CD8).

MiXCR was run by TCRdb on the 5' RACE reads, yielding one entry per CDR3 protein. The table lists under 600,000 distinct CDR3 sequences, just over 20% of them singletons. Germline assignment: CDR1 SGHTA and CDR2 FQGNSA. After removal of 5 bases from V and 10 bases from J, the junction contained 13 bases not matched to a gene. The CDR3 is 15 residues long. The material sequenced was PBMCs, taken roughly 20 days after the first yellow fever vaccination. The rearrangement joins TRBV7-2 to TRBJ2-1; 8 bases align to TRBD2. The TCR sequence derives from a young man who received the YFV17D yellow fever vaccine. The CDR3 DNA is TGTGCCAGCAGCCCCCCCCGGGGGGGCATTCGAGAGCAGTTCTTC. Translation gives CASSPPRGGIREQFF.